A single sample gave rise to the 19 T cell receptor beta chains below, sequenced in a study of cytomegalovirus exposure and HLA in healthy donors. In the PCR, 60 Vbeta and 13 Jbeta primers were used. Clones were read by immunoSEQ multiplex PCR, and TCRdb kept only the in-frame ones, dropping some. The sample includes 150,000 to 200,000 clones, around 83% of them seen just once. Sequenced input: PBMCs. These receptors were taken from a woman aged 40 to 55 in good health and CMV-seronegative.

This clone was seen a few times. This rearrangement joins TRBV9 to TRBJ2-6; maybe TRBD1 (5 bases). This CDR3 has 16 residues. Germline assignment: CDR1 SGDLS and CDR2 YYNGEE. V lost 7 bases and J lost 0, with 14 bases in between. CDR3 nucleotide sequence: TGTGCCAGCCAAAAGGGGATAGGCTCTGGGGCCAACGTCCTGACTTTC. It specifies CASQKGIGSGANVLTF.

The chain combines TRBV5-1 with TRBJ1-1, with D possibly matching TRBD1 (6 bases). V was cut by 4 bases and J by 7 bases, with 17 bases left in between. CDR3 size: 14 residues. The germline V gene has CDR1 SGHRS and CDR2 YFSETQ. The CDR3 is CASSVGTTRGEAFF. The CDR3 nucleotides are TGCGCCAGCAGCGTCGGGACGACCAGGGGTGAAGCTTTCTTT.

V usage is TRBV19 and J usage is TRBJ2-1, with 13 bases fitting TRBD2. The trim removed 5 bases at V and 8 bases at J, leaving 6 bases unmatched. From germline, CDR1 is LNHDA and CDR2 SQIVND (reference sequence). The CDR3 is 15 residues long. The CDR3: CASSSRLAGGHEQFF. CDR3 bases: TGTGCCAGTAGTTCACGACTAGCGGGAGGCCATGAGCAGTTCTTC.

This clone showed up just once. The V and J genes are TRBV27 and TRBJ2-2; no reliable D call. Germline CDR1 is MNHEY and CDR2 is SMNVEV (reference sequence). The V and J ends lost 0 bases and 5 bases respectively, with 13 bases between them. The CDR3 loop spans 16 amino acids. The CDR3 DNA is TGTGCCAGCAGTTTATCGCTGGGCAGTAGAACCGGGGAGCTGTTTTTT. It is translated as CASSLSLGSRTGELFF.

This chain connects TRBV29-1 to TRBJ1-1; D uncertain. From germline, CDR1 is SQVTM and CDR2 ANQGSEA. The V end lost 6 bases, the J end lost 3 bases, and 8 bases lay between the germline ends. The CDR3 extends over 11 amino acids. CDR3 sequence (DNA): TGCAGCGTCGCTGAGGACACTGAAGCTTTCTTT. It translates to CSVAEDTEAFF.

V and J are TRBV7-8 and TRBJ1-5; D might be TRBD1 (6 bases). The germline V gene has CDR1 SGHVS and CDR2 FQNEAQ. Trimming stripped 1 base from V and 2 bases from J, with 12 bases between. The CDR3 is 16 residues long. This chain's CDR3 is CASSLGGRGGNQPQHF. The CDR3 coding sequence is TGTGCCAGCAGCTTAGGGGGCAGGGGCGGCAATCAGCCCCAGCATTTT.

The chain is built from TRBV6-6 and TRBJ2-1, with D possibly TRBD2 on 6 matching bases. The CDR3 extends over 15 amino acids. Trimming pared 0 bases from V and 8 bases from J, leaving 14 bases between. CDR1 MNHNY and CDR2 SVGAGI come from the germline V gene (reference sequence). CDR3 sequence reads: CASSYSGGTFYEQFF. Written as DNA, the CDR3 is TGTGCCAGCAGTTACTCTGGCGGGACCTTCTATGAGCAGTTCTTC.

V is TRBV5-4 and J is TRBJ1-5; maybe TRBD1 (6 bases). Germline V gene data show CDR1 as SGHNT and CDR2 as YYREEE (reference sequence). Trimming cost V 0 bases and J 2 bases, with 6 bases left between them. CDR3 length: 14 amino acids. The CDR3 nucleotides read TGTGCCAGCAGCTTGGAGGGGGGCAATCAGCCCCAGCATTTT. Translating it yields CASSLEGGNQPQHF.

CDR3 nucleotide sequence: TGTGCCAGCGACAGGGGGAACTACAATGAGCAGTTCTTC. Translation gives CASDRGNYNEQFF. V is TRBV6-1 and J is TRBJ2-1, with 9 bases aligning to TRBD1. In germline, CDR1 is MNHNS, CDR2 SASEGT. The trim removed 8 bases at V and 3 bases at J, leaving 2 bases unmatched. The CDR3 consists of 13 residues.

The chain couples TRBV6-5 to TRBJ2-1, with D perhaps TRBD2 (6 bases). The germline CDR1 and CDR2 sequences are MNHEY and SVGAGI. The CDR3 contains 16 residues. Trimming took 3 bases from V and 6 from J, leaving 18 bases between them. This CDR3 reads CASSYLGTGVGNEQFF. In DNA, the CDR3 is TGTGCCAGCAGTTATCTGGGGACTGGGGTTGGCAATGAGCAGTTCTTC.

This clone was seen more than once but under ten times. The chain recombines TRBV11-3 with TRBJ2-1; TRBD2 agrees at 14 bases. The V and J ends lost 0 bases and 10 bases, in that order; junction bases with no gene match: 17. CDR1 SGHNT and CDR2 YENEEA come from the germline V gene. The CDR3 has 20 amino acids. The DNA for the CDR3 is TGTGCCAGCAGCTTAGATCCCCCTTGGGATGGGACTAGCGGGAGATCGGAGCAGTTCTTC. It codes for CASSLDPPWDGTSGRSEQFF. The full variable domain, with the rest looked up from reference TRBV11-3 and TRBJ2-1, is EAGVVQSPRYKIIEKKQPVAFWCNPISGHNTLYWYLQNLGQGPELLIRYENEEAVDDSQLPKDRFSAERLKGVDSTLKIQPAELGDSAVYLCASSLDPPWDGTSGRSEQFFGPGTRLTVL.

The rearrangement joins TRBV6-6 to TRBJ2-1, with D perhaps matching TRBD1 (5 bases). The germline V and J ends were trimmed by 2 bases and 3 bases, with 8 bases remaining between them. CDR1 and CDR2 from the germline V gene are MNHNY and SVGAGI (reference sequence). The CDR3 contains 14 residues. This chain's CDR3 is CASSYGQGYNEQFF. DNA of the CDR3: TGTGCCAGCAGTTACGGTCAGGGCTACAATGAGCAGTTCTTC.

The chain employs TRBV7-9 and TRBJ2-4; 7 nucleotides agree with TRBD1. The V gene's germline CDR1 is SEHNR and CDR2 FQNEAQ (reference sequence). The CDR3 runs to 16 residues. V dropped 1 base and J dropped 3; count of bases not matched to a gene: 6. CDR3 sequence reads: CASSLGQGRFKNIQYF. CDR3 coding DNA: TGTGCCAGCAGCTTAGGACAGGGACGGTTCAAAAACATTCAGTACTTC.

V usage is TRBV7-2 and J usage is TRBJ2-7, with TRBD2 matching 10 bases. The CDR3 totals 16 residues. After removal of 1 base from V and 2 bases from J, the junction contained 5 bases not matched to a gene. Per germline, CDR1 SGHTA and CDR2 FQGNSA. The DNA of the CDR3 is TGTGCCAGCAGCTTAGATGGGACTAGCGTAACCTACGAGCAGTACTTC. Translation gives CASSLDGTSVTYEQYF.

This chain joins TRBV9 and TRBJ1-3; TRBD1 might be the D (6 bases). This CDR3 has 15 amino acids. Trimming shortened V by 1 base and J by 7 bases, and 15 bases separated the two germline ends. Germline lookup yields CDR1 SGDLS and CDR2 YYNGEE. CDR3 protein: CASSVSRGGWNTIYF. The CDR3 nucleotides read TGTGCCAGCAGCGTAAGCAGGGGTGGTTGGAACACCATATATTTT.

The V and J genes are TRBV6-1 and TRBJ2-3; 9 nucleotides match TRBD1. The J segment lost 5 bases and the V segment lost 4 bases, leaving 13 bases of the junction unmatched. The V gene's germline CDR1 is MNHNS and CDR2 SASEGT. The CDR3 has 17 amino acids. DNA for the CDR3: TGTGCCAGCAGTGCACCGGGACAGGGAAGGGCAGGAGATACGCAGTATTTT. It yields the protein CASSAPGQGRAGDTQYF.

The chain recombines TRBV28 with TRBJ1-5; 9 nucleotides match TRBD1. CDR3 size: 23 residues. Germline trimming cut 3 bases from V and 1 base from J; bases unmatched to any gene: 25. The germline gives CDR1 MDHEN, CDR2 SYDVKM. CDR3: CASSFRPYPPPGQGLISNQPQHF. DNA for the CDR3: TGTGCCAGCAGTTTTAGGCCCTACCCGCCCCCGGGACAGGGACTAATCAGCAATCAGCCCCAGCATTTT. The full variable domain, rest sourced from reference TRBV28 and TRBJ1-5, is DVKVTQSSRYLVKRTGEKVFLECVQDMDHENMFWYRQDPGLGLRLIYFSYDVKMKEKGDIPEGYSVSREKKERFSLILESASTNQTSMYLCASSFRPYPPPGQGLISNQPQHFGDGTRLSIL.

The chain joins TRBV30 to TRBJ2-7; D call uncertain. From germline, CDR1 is GTSNPN and CDR2 SVGIG (reference sequence). CDR3 length equals 12 residues. V gave up 2 bases and J gave up 0 bases, with 5 bases separating them. The CDR3 protein is CAWSYSSYEQYF. CDR3 nucleotides: TGTGCCTGGAGTTATAGCTCCTACGAGCAGTACTTC.

This sequence joins TRBV19 and TRBJ1-2, with D uncertain. Germline V gives CDR1 LNHDA, CDR2 SQIVND (reference sequence). Trimming stripped 7 bases from V and 5 bases from J, with 14 bases between. CDR3 size: 13 residues. The CDR3 region is CASIGSGWYGYTF. The CDR3 bases are TGTGCCAGTATTGGAAGCGGATGGTATGGCTACACCTTC.